The clone carrying this T cell receptor beta chain appeared many times. Its specificity is unknown. This specimen belongs to a study of blood T cells in healthy people across ages. Study-level findings and limits: Unknown donor CMV status possibly confounded expanded clonotype changes.

V shed 5 bases and J 9 bases; nucleotides not matched to a gene: 6. From germline, CDR1 is PRHDT and CDR2 FYEKMQ (reference sequence). The CDR3 loop spans 14 amino acids. Total RNA, at least 6 micrograms per sample, came from PBMCs. PCR was performed a second time for roughly 6 to 12 cycles using a sample-barcoded 5' primer and a J-beta primer mix. One entry per CDR3 protein, called by TCRdb with MiXCR from the 5' RACE reads. The data show about 930,000 distinct CDR3 sequences, almost 30% seen once. These data are also associated with another study on T cells of mothers and their children. That study adds: A few healthy Caucasian mothers gave samples, and so did their six children.

The chain employs TRBV13 and TRBJ1-6; 8 nucleotides match TRBD1. The sequence was obtained from a woman between 40 and 55 years old in good health. Sample: blood. This CDR3 reads CASSQGQGGSPLHF. DNA of the CDR3: TGTGCCAGCAGCCAAGGACAGGGTGGTTCACCCCTCCACTTT.